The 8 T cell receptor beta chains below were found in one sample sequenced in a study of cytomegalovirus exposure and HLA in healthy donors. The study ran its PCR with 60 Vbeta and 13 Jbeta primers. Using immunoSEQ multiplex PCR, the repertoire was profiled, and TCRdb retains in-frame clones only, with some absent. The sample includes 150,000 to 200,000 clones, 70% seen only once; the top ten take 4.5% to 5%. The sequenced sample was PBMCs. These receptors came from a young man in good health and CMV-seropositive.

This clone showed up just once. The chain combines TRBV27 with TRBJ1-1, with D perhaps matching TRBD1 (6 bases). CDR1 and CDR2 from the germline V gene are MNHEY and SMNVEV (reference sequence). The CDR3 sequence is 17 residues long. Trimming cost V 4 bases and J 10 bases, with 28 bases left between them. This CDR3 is CASSSLQTGGIGNGAFF. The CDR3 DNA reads TGTGCCAGCAGTTCCCTCCAGACAGGAGGTATCGGTAATGGAGCTTTCTTT.

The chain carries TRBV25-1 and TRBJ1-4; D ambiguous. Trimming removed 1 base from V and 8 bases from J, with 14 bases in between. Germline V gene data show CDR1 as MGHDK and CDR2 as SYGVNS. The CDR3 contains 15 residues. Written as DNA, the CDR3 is TGTGCCAGCAGTGAATGGGCAGGTATGGAAGAAAAACTGTTTTTT. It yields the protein CASSEWAGMEEKLFF.

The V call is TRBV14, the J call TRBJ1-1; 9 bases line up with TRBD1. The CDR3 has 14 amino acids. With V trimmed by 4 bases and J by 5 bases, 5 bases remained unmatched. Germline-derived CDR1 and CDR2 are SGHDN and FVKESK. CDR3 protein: CASSPRQGGTEAFF. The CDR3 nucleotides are TGTGCCAGCAGCCCTCGACAGGGGGGGACTGAAGCTTTCTTT.

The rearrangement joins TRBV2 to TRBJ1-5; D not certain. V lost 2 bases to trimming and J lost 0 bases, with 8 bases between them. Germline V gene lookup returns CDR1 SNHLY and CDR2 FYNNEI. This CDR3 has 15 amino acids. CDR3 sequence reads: CASSETEYSNQPQHF. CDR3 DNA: TGTGCCAGCAGTGAAACTGAATATAGCAATCAGCCCCAGCATTTT. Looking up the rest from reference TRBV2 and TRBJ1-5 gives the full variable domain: EPEVTQTPSHQVTQMGQEVILRCVPISNHLYFYWYRQILGQKVEFLVSFYNNEISEKSEIFDDQFSVERPDGSNFTLKIRSTKLEDSAMYFCASSETEYSNQPQHFGDGTRLSIL.

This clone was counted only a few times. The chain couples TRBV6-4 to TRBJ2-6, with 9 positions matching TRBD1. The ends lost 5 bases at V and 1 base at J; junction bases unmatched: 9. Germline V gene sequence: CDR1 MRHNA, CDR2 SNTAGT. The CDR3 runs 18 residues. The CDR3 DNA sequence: TGTGCCAGCAGTCTGGGACAGGGAAGTGGGTCTGGGGCCAACGTCCTGACTTTC. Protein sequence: CASSLGQGSGSGANVLTF.

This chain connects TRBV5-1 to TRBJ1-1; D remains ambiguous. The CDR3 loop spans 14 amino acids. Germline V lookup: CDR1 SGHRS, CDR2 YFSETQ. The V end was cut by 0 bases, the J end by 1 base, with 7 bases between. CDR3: CASSLVQENTEAFF. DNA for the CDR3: TGCGCCAGCAGCTTGGTTCAGGAGAACACTGAAGCTTTCTTT.

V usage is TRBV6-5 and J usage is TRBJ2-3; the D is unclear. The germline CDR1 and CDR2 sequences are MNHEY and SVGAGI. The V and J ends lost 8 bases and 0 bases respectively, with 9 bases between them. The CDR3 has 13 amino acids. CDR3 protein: CASLQESTDTQYF. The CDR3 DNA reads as TGTGCCAGCCTCCAGGAAAGCACAGATACGCAGTATTTT.

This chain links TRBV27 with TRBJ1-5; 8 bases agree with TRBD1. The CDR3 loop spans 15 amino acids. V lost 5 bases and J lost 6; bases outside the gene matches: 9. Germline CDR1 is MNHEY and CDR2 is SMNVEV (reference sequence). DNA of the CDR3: TGTGCCAGCAGTGCCCAGGGACAGGCCTTTCAGCCCCAGCATTTT. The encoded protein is CASSAQGQAFQPQHF.